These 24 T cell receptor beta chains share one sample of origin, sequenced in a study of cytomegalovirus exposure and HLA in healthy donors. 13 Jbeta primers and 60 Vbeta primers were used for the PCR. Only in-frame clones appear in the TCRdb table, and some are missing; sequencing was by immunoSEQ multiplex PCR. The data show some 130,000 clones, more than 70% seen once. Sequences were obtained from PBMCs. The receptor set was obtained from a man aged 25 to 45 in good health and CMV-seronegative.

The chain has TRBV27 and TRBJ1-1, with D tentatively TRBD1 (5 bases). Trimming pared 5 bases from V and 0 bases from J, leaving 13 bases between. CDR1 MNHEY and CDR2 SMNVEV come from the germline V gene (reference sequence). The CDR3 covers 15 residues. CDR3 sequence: CASSHRGGLNTEAFF. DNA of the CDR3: TGTGCCAGCAGTCACCGCGGGGGATTGAACACTGAAGCTTTCTTT.

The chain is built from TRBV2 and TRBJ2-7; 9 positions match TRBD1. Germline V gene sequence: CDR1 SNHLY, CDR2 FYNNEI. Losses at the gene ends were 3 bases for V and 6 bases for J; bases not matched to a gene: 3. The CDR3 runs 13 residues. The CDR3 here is CASSEDRGVEQYF. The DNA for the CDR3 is TGTGCCAGCAGTGAGGACAGGGGTGTCGAGCAGTACTTC.

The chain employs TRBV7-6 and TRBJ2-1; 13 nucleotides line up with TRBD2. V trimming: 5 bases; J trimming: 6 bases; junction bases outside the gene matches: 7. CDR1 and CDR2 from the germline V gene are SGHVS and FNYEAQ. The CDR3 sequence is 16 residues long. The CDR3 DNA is TGTGCCAGCAGCGACCCTACTAGCGGGAGGGCCAATGAGCAGTTCTTC. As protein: CASSDPTSGRANEQFF. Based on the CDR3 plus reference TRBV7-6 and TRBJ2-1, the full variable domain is GAGVSQSPRYKVTKRGQDVALRCDPISGHVSLYWYRQALGQGPEFLTYFNYEAQQDKSGLPNDRFSAERPEGSISTLTIQRTEQRDSAMYRCASSDPTSGRANEQFFGPGTRLTVL.

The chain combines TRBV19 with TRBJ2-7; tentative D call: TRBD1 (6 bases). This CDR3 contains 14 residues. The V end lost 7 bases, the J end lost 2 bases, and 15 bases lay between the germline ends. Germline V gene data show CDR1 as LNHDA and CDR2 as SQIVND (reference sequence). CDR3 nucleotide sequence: TGTGCCAGTAACTCGGCAGGGGTCCCCTACGAGCAGTACTTC. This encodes CASNSAGVPYEQYF.

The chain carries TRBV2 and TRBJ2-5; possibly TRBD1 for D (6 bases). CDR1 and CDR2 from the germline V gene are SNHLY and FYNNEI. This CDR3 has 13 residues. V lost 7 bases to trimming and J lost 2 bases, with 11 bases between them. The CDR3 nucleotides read TGTGCCAGCAACCGGGACAAGCAAGAGACCCAGTACTTC. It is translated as CASNRDKQETQYF.

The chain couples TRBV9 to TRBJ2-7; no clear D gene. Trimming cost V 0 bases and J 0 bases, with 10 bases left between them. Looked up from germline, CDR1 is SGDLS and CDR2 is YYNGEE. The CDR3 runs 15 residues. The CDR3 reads CASSVEAGSSYEQYF. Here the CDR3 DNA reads TGTGCCAGCAGCGTAGAGGCAGGAAGCTCCTACGAGCAGTACTTC.

The CDR3 DNA follows: TGTGCCTGGAGTCCCCCCTCCCGGGAAAAACTGTTTTTT. This sequence encodes CAWSPPSREKLFF. The chain uses TRBV30 and TRBJ1-4; D is ambiguous. Trimming removed 2 bases from V and 8 bases from J, with 12 bases in between. The CDR3 runs 13 residues. CDR1 is GTSNPN, CDR2 SVGIG, per germline (reference sequence).

The CDR3 loop reads CASSPRGREGLDTGELFF. CDR3 DNA: TGCGCCAGCAGCCCACGGGGTCGGGAGGGCCTGGACACCGGGGAGCTGTTTTTT. This chain connects TRBV4-1 to TRBJ2-2; 8 bases agree with TRBD2. Germline CDR1 and CDR2: MGHRA and YSYEKL. This CDR3 has 18 residues. Germline trimming cut 4 bases from V and 3 bases from J; bases unmatched to any gene: 13.

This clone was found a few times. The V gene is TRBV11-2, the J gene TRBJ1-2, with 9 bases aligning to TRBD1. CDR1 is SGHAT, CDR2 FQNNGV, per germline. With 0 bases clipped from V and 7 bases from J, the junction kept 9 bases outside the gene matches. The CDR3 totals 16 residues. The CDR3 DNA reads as TGTGCCAGCAGCTTAGATTACGCGGGACAGGGTAGTGGCTACACCTTC. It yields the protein CASSLDYAGQGSGYTF.

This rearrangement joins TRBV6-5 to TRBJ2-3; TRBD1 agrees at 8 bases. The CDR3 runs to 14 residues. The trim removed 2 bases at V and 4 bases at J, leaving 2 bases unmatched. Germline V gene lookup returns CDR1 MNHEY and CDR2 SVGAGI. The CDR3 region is CASSYQGAADTQYF. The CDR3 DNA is TGTGCCAGCAGTTACCAGGGGGCGGCAGATACGCAGTATTTT.

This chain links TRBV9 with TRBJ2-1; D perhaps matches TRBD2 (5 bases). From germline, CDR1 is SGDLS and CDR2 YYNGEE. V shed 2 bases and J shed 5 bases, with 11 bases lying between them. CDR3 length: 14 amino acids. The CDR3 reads CASSVGLAHNEQFF. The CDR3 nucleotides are TGTGCCAGCAGCGTCGGGCTAGCTCACAATGAGCAGTTCTTC.

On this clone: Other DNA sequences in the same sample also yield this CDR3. This CDR3 is CSVETSGYTQYF. The CDR3 bases are TGCAGCGTTGAAACGTCCGGTTACACGCAGTATTTT. The rearrangement links TRBV29-1 to TRBJ2-3; D uncertain. CDR3 length equals 12 residues. The germline V gene encodes CDR1 SQVTM and CDR2 ANQGSEA. V was clipped by 2 bases and J by 9 bases, with 12 bases between them.

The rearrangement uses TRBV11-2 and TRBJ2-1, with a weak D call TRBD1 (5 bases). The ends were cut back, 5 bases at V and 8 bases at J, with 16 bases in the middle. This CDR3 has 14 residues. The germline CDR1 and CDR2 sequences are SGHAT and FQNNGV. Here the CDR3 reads CASSLTGFRDEQFF. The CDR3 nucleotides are TGTGCCAGCAGCCTCACCGGGTTCAGGGATGAGCAGTTCTTC. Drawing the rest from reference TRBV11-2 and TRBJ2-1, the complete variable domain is EAGVAQSPRYKIIEKRQSVAFWCNPISGHATLYWYQQILGQGPKLLIQFQNNGVVDDSQLPKDRFSAERLKGVDSTLKIQPAKLEDSAVYLCASSLTGFRDEQFFGPGTRLTVL.

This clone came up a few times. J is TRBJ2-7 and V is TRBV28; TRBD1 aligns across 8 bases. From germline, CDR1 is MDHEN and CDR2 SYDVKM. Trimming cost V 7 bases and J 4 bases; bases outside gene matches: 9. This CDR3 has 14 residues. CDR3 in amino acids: CASIGQGAAYEQYF. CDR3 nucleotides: TGTGCCAGCATTGGCCAGGGGGCCGCGTACGAGCAGTACTTC.

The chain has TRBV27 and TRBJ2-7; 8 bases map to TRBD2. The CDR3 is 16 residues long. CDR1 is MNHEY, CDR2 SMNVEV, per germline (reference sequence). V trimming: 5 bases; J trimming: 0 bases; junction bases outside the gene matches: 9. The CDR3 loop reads CASSGFGGGSSYEQYF. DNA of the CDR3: TGTGCCAGCAGTGGATTTGGCGGGGGGAGCTCCTACGAGCAGTACTTC.

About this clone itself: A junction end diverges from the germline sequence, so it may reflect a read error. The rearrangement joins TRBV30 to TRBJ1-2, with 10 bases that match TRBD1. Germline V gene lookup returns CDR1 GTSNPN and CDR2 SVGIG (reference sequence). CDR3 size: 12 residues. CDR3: CAWSFRDRGLFF. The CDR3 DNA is TGTGCCTGGAGTTTCCGGGACAGGGGACTTTTCTTC.

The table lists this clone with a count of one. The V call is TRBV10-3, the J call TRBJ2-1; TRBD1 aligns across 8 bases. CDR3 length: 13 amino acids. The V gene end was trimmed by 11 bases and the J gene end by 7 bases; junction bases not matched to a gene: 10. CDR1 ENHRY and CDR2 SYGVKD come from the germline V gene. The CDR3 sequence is CAGGQGRQNEQFF. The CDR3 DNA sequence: TGTGCCGGAGGACAGGGTCGGCAAAATGAGCAGTTCTTC.

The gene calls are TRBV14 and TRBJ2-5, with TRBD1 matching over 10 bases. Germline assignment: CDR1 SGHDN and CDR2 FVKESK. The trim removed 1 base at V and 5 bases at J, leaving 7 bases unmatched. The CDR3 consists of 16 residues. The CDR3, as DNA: TGTGCCAGCAGCCAAGGGGACAGGGGATGGCCGGAGACCCAGTACTTC. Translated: CASSQGDRGWPETQYF.

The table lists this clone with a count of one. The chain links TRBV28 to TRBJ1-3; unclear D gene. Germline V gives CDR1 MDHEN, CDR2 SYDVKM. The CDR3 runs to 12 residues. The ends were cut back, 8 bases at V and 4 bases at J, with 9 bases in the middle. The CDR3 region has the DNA TGTGCCAGCGCCACTCAAGGAAACACCATATATTTT. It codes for CASATQGNTIYF.

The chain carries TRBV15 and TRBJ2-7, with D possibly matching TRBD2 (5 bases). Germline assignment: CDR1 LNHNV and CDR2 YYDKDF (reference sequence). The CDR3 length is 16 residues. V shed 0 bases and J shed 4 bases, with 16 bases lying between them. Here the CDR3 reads CATSREPSGEAYEQYF. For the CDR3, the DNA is TGTGCCACCAGCAGAGAACCCAGCGGAGAGGCGTACGAGCAGTACTTC.

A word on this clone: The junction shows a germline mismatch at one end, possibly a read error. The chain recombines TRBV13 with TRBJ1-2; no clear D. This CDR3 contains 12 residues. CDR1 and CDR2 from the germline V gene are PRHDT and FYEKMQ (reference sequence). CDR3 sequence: CASTLSFYGYTF. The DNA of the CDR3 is TGTGCCAGCACCTTATCCTTCTATGGCTACACCTTC.

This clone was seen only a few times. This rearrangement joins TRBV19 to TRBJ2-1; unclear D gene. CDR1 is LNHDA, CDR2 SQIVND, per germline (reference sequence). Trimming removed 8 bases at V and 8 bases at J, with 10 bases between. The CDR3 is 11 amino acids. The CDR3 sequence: CASANFDEQFF. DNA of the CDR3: TGTGCCAGTGCCAACTTCGATGAGCAGTTCTTC. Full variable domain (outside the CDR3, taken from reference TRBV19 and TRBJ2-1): DGGITQSPKYLFRKEGQNVTLSCEQNLNHDAMYWYRQDPGQGLRLIYYSQIVNDFQKGDIAEGYSVSREKKESFPLTVTSAQKNPTAFYLCASANFDEQFFGPGTRLTVL.

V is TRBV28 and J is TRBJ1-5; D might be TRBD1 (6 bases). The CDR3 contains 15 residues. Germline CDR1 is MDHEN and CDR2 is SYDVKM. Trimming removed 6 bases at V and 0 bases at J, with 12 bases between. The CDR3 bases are TGTGCCAGCAGGTATCAGGGGTATAGCAATCAGCCCCAGCATTTT. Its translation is CASRYQGYSNQPQHF.

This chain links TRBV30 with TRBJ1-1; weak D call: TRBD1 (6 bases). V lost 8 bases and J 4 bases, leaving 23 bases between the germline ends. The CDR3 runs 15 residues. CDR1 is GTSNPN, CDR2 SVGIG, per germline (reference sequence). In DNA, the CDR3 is TGTGCCATCCACCACACAGGGATGGGGGCCACTGAAGCTTTCTTT. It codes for CAIHHTGMGATEAFF.